Listed below are T cell receptor beta chains from one sample, sequenced in a study of cytomegalovirus exposure and HLA in healthy donors. The assay was immunoSEQ multiplex PCR, and TCRdb's table has in-frame clones only and misses some. The table records some 200,000 clones, 82% of them present only once. Sample: PBMCs. These receptors were taken from a woman under 30 in good health and CMV-seronegative. Both conserved end residues are part of each CDR3. The size entry is marked missing in some rows and otherwise reads once, few, many or a size class.

j_gene: TRBJ1-5; abundance: NA; v_gene: TRBV4-1; CDR3aa: CASSQGAGESNQPQHF
j_gene: TRBJ2-5; abundance: NA; v_gene: TRBV19; CDR3aa: CASSLQGRETQYF
j_gene: TRBJ2-1; abundance: NA; v_gene: TRBV5-1; CDR3aa: CASSLGGTSGGDYEQFF
j_gene: TRBJ1-1; abundance: NA; v_gene: TRBV18; CDR3aa: CASSPRPLDQNTEAFF
j_gene: TRBJ2-7; abundance: NA; v_gene: TRBV28; CDR3aa: CASSSGQSYEQYF
j_gene: TRBJ2-2; abundance: NA; v_gene: TRBV11-3; CDR3aa: CASSPGTIDTGELFF
j_gene: TRBJ2-3; abundance: NA; v_gene: TRBV6-1; CDR3aa: CASSELFGSGGNTDTQYF
j_gene: TRBJ2-3; abundance: NA; v_gene: TRBV7-6; CDR3aa: CASSTSTGSADTQYF
j_gene: TRBJ2-7; abundance: NA; v_gene: TRBV6-6; CDR3aa: CASRDLTDSYEQYF
j_gene: TRBJ2-2; abundance: NA; v_gene: TRBV7-2; CDR3aa: CASSPDVALTGELFF
j_gene: TRBJ2-3; abundance: once; v_gene: TRBV7-9; CDR3aa: CASSLAGDRATDTQYF
j_gene: TRBJ2-2; abundance: NA; v_gene: TRBV9; CDR3aa: CASSVSGGTTGELFF
j_gene: TRBJ2-1; abundance: NA; v_gene: TRBV11-1; CDR3aa: CASSKFTGFSYNEQFF
j_gene: TRBJ2-5; abundance: NA; v_gene: TRBV5-1; CDR3aa: CASSGGQQETQYF
j_gene: TRBJ2-1; abundance: NA; v_gene: TRBV12-5; CDR3aa: CASGPGLAGDEQFF
j_gene: TRBJ1-4; abundance: NA; v_gene: TRBV29-1; CDR3aa: CSVRQGALVNEKLFF
j_gene: TRBJ1-1; abundance: NA; v_gene: TRBV6-5; CDR3aa: CASNPPGTSEAFF
j_gene: TRBJ1-1; abundance: NA; v_gene: TRBV7-9; CDR3aa: CASSLGQGNTEAFF
j_gene: TRBJ2-7; abundance: NA; v_gene: TRBV6-1; CDR3aa: CASSEGQPYEQYF
j_gene: TRBJ1-1; abundance: NA; v_gene: TRBV7-9; CDR3aa: CASSSGGGTEAFF
j_gene: TRBJ1-2; abundance: NA; v_gene: TRBV2; CDR3aa: CASHEGDYGYTF
j_gene: TRBJ2-7; abundance: NA; v_gene: TRBV27; CDR3aa: CASTLLAGDEQYF
j_gene: TRBJ2-7; abundance: NA; v_gene: TRBV5-1; CDR3aa: CASSWPRDSYEQYF
j_gene: TRBJ1-1; abundance: NA; v_gene: TRBV27; CDR3aa: CASSPRTGGGYTEAFF
j_gene: TRBJ1-1; abundance: NA; v_gene: TRBV18; CDR3aa: CASSLQGALDTEAFF
j_gene: TRBJ2-1; abundance: once; v_gene: TRBV25-1; CDR3aa: CASSDRDRGADEQFF
j_gene: TRBJ1-2; abundance: NA; v_gene: TRBV18; CDR3aa: CASSPGVDSAYGYTF
j_gene: TRBJ2-7; abundance: NA; v_gene: TRBV7-2; CDR3aa: CASSLQVYEQYF
j_gene: TRBJ2-7; abundance: NA; v_gene: TRBV5-4; CDR3aa: CASSLGDRAGTYEQYF
j_gene: TRBJ1-2; abundance: NA; v_gene: TRBV4-1; CDR3aa: CASSQDPPTGRQGVNYGYTF
j_gene: TRBJ2-3; abundance: NA; v_gene: TRBV14; CDR3aa: CASSQDFAGGPHLFPDTQYF
j_gene: TRBJ1-5; abundance: once; v_gene: TRBV5-1; CDR3aa: CASSSGGSSNQPQHF
j_gene: TRBJ2-7; abundance: few; v_gene: TRBV6-5; CDR3aa: CASSPDSTYEQYF
j_gene: TRBJ1-5; abundance: NA; v_gene: TRBV27; CDR3aa: CASSFVGQNQPQHF
j_gene: TRBJ1-2; abundance: few; v_gene: TRBV2; CDR3aa: CASTLGGLTNYGYTF
j_gene: TRBJ2-3; abundance: NA; v_gene: TRBV29-1; CDR3aa: CSVRPLPIYDYAFTDTQYF
j_gene: TRBJ2-1; abundance: NA; v_gene: TRBV6-1; CDR3aa: CASRVSSGSHNEQFF
j_gene: TRBJ2-7; abundance: NA; v_gene: TRBV28; CDR3aa: CASSFSYEQYF
j_gene: TRBJ2-5; abundance: NA; v_gene: TRBV30; CDR3aa: CAWSRGGETQYF
j_gene: TRBJ2-2; abundance: NA; v_gene: TRBV6-5; CDR3aa: CASSYSWGDRTGELFF
j_gene: TRBJ1-4; abundance: NA; v_gene: TRBV7-4; CDR3aa: CASSTDRTTNEKLFF
j_gene: TRBJ1-2; abundance: few; v_gene: TRBV5-1; CDR3aa: CASSIPQENYGYTF
j_gene: TRBJ1-5; abundance: NA; v_gene: TRBV4-1; CDR3aa: CASSQGSQGLNQPQHF
j_gene: TRBJ2-2; abundance: NA; v_gene: TRBV4-2; CDR3aa: CASSQDPGGLGPGELFF
j_gene: TRBJ1-6; abundance: few; v_gene: TRBV6-5; CDR3aa: CASSYSGTGFNSPLHF
j_gene: TRBJ1-4; abundance: few; v_gene: TRBV15; CDR3aa: CATSSDRGGNEKLFF
j_gene: TRBJ2-7; abundance: NA; v_gene: TRBV7-9; CDR3aa: CASSFRGPYEQYF
j_gene: TRBJ2-7; abundance: once; v_gene: TRBV27; CDR3aa: CASSLGTSVSSYEQYF
j_gene: TRBJ1-1; abundance: NA; v_gene: TRBV19; CDR3aa: CASSPRQGSRWNTEAFF
j_gene: TRBJ2-3; abundance: NA; v_gene: TRBV7-6; CDR3aa: CASSHELASTDTQYF
j_gene: TRBJ2-7; abundance: NA; v_gene: TRBV6-5; CDR3aa: CASSPGQGSSYEQYF
j_gene: TRBJ2-4; abundance: NA; v_gene: TRBV4-1; CDR3aa: CASSQDSGTGSRYF